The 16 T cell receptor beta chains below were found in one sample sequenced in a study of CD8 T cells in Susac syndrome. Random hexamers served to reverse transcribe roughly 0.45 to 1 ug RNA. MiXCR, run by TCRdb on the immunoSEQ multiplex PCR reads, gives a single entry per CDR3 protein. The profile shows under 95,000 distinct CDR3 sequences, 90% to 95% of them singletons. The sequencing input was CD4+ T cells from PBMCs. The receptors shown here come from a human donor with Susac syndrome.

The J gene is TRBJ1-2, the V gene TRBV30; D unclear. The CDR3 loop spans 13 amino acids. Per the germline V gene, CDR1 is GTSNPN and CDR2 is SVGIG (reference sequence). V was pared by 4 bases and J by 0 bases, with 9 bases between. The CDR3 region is CAWTGSSNYGYTF. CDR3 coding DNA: TGTGCCTGGACAGGATCCTCTAACTATGGCTACACCTTC. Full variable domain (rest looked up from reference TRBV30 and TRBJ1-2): SQTIHQWPATLVQPVGSPLSLECTVEGTSNPNLYWYRQAAGRGLQLLFYSVGIGQISSEVPQNLSASRPQDRQFILSSKKLLLSDSGFYLCAWTGSSNYGYTFGSGTRLTVV.

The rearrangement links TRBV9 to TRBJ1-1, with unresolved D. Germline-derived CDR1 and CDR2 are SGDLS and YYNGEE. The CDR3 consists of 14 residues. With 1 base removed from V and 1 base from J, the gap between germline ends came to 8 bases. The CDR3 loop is CASSVMAQNTEAFF. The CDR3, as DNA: TGTGCCAGCAGCGTAATGGCTCAGAACACTGAAGCTTTCTTT.

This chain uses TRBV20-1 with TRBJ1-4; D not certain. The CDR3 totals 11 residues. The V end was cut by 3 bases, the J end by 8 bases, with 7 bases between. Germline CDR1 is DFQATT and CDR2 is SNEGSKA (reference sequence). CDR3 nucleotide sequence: TGCAGTGCTAGTCGAGGGGAAAAACTGTTTTTT. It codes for CSASRGEKLFF.

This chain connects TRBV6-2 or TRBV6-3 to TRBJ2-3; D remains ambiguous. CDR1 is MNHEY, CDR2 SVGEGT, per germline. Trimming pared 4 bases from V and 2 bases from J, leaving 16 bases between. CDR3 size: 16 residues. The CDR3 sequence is CASSSSVWRSTDTQYF. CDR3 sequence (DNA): TGTGCCAGCAGTTCGTCAGTGTGGCGTTCCACAGATACGCAGTATTTT.

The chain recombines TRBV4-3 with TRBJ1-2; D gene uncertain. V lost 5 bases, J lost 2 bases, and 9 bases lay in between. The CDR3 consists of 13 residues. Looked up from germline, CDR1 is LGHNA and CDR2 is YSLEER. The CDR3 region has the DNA TGCGCCAGCAGCTCAAACCTAAACTATGGCTACACCTTC. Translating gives CASSSNLNYGYTF.

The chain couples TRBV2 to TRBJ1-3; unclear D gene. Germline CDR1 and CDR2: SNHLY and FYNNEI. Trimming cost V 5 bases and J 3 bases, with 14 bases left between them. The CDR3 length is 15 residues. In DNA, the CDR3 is TGTGCCAGCAGTAGTGAAGCGAAGTTTGGAAACACCATATATTTT. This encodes CASSSEAKFGNTIYF.

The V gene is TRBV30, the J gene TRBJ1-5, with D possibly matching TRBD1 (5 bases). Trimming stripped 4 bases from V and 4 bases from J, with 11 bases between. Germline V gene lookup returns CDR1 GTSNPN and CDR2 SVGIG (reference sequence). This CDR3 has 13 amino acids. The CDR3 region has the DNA TGTGCCTGGACCCCGGGGCCTAATCAGCCCCAGCATTTT. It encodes CAWTPGPNQPQHF.

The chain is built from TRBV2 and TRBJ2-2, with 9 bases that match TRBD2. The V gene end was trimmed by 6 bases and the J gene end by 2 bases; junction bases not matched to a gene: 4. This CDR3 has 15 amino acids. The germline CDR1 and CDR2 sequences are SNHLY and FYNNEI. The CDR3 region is CASSQAGGNTGELFF. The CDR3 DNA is TGTGCCAGCAGCCAAGCGGGGGGAAACACCGGGGAGCTGTTTTTT.

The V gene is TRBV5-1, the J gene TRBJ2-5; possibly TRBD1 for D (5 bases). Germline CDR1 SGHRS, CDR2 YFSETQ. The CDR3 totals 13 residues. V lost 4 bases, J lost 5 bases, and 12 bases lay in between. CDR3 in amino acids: CASSNQGRETQYF. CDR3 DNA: TGCGCCAGCAGCAACCAGGGCCGGGAGACCCAGTACTTC.

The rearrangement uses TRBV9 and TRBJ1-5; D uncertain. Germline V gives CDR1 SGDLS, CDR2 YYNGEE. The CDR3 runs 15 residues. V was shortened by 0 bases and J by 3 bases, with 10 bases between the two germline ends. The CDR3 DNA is TGTGCCAGCAGCGTAGGGGGAATTGACAATCAGCCCCAGCATTTT. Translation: CASSVGGIDNQPQHF.

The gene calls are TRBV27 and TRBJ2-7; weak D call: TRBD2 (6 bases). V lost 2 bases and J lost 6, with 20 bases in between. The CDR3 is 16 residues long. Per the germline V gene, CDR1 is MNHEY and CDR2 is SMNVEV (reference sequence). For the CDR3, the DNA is TGTGCCAGCAGTTTAAACCCAATTGGAGGGGTGGTCGAGCAGTACTTC. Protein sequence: CASSLNPIGGVVEQYF.

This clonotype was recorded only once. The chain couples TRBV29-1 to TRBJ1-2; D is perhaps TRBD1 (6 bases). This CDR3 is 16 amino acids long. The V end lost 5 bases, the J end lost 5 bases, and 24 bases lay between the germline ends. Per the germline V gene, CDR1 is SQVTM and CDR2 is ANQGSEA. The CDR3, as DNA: TGCAGCGTTATTCTCGGGACACCTTCCTTGACGTATGGCTACACCTTC. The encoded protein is CSVILGTPSLTYGYTF.

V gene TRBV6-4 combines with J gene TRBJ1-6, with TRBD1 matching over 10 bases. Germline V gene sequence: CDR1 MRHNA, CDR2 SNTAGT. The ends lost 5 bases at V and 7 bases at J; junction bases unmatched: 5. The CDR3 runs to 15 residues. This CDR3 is CASSLEDRGNSPLHF. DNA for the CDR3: TGTGCCAGCAGTCTAGAGGACAGGGGGAATTCACCCCTCCACTTT.

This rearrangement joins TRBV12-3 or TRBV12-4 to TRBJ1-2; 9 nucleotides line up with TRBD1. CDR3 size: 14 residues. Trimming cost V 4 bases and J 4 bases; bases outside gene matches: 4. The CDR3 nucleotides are TGTGCCAGCAGTTCCAGGGACAGGGTCTATGGCTACACCTTC. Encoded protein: CASSSRDRVYGYTF.

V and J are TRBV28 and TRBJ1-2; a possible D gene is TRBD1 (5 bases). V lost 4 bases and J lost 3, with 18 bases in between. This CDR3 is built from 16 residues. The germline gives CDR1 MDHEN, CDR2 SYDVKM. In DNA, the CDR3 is TGTGCCAGCAGTTCCGCCGGGACGGCCTACTACTATGGCTACACCTTC. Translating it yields CASSSAGTAYYYGYTF.

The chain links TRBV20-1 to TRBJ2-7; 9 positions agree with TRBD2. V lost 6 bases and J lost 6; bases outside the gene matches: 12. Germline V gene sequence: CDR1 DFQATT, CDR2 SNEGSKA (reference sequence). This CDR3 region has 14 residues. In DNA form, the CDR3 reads TGCAGTGCCGACGACGGAGGGACTAGCTTCGAGCAGTACTTC. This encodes CSADDGGTSFEQYF.